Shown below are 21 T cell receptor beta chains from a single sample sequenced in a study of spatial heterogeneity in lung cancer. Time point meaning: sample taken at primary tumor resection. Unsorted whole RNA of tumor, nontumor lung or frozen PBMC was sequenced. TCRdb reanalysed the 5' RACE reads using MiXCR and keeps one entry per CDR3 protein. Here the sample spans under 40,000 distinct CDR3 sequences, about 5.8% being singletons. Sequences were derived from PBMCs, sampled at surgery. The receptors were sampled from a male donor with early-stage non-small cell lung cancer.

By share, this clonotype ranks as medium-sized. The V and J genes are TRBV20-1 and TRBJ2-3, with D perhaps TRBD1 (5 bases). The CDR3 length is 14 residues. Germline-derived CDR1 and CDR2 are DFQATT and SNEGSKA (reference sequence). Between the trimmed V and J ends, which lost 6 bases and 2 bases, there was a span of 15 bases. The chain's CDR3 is CSAEEPGHTDTQYF. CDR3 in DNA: TGCAGTGCCGAAGAGCCAGGGCACACAGATACGCAGTATTTT.

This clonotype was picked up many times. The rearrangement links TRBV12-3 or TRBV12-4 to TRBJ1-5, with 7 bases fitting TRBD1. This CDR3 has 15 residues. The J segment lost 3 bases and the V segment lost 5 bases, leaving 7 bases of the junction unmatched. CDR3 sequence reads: CASSNLQGLNQPQHF. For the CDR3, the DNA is TGTGCCAGCAGTAATCTACAGGGGCTCAATCAGCCCCAGCATTTT.

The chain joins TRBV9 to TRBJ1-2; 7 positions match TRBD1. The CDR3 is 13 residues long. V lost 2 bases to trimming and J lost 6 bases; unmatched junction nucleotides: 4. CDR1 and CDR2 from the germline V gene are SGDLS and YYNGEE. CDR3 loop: CASSVVTGDGYTF. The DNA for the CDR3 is TGTGCCAGCAGCGTCGTCACAGGGGATGGCTACACCTTC. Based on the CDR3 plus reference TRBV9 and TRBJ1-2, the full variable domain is DSGVTQTPKHLITATGQRVTLRCSPRSGDLSVYWYQQSLDQGLQFLIQYYNGEERAKGNILERFSAQQFPDLHSELNLSSLELGDSALYFCASSVVTGDGYTFGSGTRLTVV.

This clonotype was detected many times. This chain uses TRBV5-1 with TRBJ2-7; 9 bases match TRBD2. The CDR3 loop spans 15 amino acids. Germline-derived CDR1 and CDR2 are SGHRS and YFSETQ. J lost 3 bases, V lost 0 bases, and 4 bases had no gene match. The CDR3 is CASSLGTSVFYEQYF. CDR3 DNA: TGCGCCAGCAGCTTGGGGACTAGCGTGTTCTACGAGCAGTACTTC.

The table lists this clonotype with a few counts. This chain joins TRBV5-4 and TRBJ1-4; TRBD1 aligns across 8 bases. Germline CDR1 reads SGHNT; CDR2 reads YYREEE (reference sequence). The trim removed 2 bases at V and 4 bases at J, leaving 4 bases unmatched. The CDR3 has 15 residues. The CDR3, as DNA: TGTGCCAGCAGCTTACAGGGGGGAGGTAATGAAAAACTGTTTTTT. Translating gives CASSLQGGGNEKLFF.

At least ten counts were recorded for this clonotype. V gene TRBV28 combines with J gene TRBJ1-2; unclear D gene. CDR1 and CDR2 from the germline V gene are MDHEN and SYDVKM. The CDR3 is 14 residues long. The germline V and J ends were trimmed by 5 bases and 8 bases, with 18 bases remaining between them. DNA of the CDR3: TGTGCCAGCAGTCTTTCTATGGAGGGTCGAGGCTACACCTTC. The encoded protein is CASSLSMEGRGYTF.

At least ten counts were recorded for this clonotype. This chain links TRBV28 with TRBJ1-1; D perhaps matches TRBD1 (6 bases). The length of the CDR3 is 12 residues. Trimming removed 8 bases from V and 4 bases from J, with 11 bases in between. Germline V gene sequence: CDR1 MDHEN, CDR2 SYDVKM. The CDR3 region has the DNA TGTGCCAGCGGTACAGGGTCCACTGAAGCTTTCTTT. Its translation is CASGTGSTEAFF.

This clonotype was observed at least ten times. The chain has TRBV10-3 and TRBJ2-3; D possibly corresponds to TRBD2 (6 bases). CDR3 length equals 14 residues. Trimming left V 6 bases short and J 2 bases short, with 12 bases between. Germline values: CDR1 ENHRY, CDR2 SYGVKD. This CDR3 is CAISPGLATDTQYF. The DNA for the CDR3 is TGTGCCATCAGCCCGGGACTTGCCACAGATACGCAGTATTTT.

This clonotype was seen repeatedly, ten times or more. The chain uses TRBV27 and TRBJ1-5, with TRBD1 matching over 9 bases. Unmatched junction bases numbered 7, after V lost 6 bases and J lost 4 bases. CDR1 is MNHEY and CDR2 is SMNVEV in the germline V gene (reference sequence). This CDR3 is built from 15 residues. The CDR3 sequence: CASRLGQGRNQPQHF. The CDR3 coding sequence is TGTGCCAGCAGACTTGGACAGGGGCGTAATCAGCCCCAGCATTTT.

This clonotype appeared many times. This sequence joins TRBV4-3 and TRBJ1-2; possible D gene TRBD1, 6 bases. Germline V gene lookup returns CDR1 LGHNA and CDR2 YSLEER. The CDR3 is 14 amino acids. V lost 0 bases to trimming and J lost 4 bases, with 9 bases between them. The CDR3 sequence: CASSQDRTVYGYTF. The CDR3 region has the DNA TGCGCCAGCAGCCAAGATAGGACAGTCTATGGCTACACCTTC.

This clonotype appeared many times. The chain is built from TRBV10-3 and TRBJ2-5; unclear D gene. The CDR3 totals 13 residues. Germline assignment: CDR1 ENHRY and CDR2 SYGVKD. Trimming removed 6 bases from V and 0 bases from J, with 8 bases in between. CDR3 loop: CAIRDEYQETQYF. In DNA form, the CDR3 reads TGTGCCATCAGAGATGAGTACCAAGAGACCCAGTACTTC.

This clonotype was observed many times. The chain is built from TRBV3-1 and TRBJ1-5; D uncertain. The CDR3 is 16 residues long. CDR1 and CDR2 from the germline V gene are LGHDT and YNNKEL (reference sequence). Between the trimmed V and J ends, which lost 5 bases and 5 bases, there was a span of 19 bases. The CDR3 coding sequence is TGTGCCAGCAGCTGGCCACCGACACCGAATTATCAGCCCCAGCATTTT. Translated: CASSWPPTPNYQPQHF.

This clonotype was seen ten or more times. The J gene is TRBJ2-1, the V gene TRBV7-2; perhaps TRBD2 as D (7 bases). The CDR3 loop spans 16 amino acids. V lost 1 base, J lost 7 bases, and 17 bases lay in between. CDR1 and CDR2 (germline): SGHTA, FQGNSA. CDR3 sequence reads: CASSLGGGPHRNEQFF. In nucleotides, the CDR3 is TGTGCCAGCAGCTTAGGGGGGGGGCCCCATAGGAATGAGCAGTTCTTC.

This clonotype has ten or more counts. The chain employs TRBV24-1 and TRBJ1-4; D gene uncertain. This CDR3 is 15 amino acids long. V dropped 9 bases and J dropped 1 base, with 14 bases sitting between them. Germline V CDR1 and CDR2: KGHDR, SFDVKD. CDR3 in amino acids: CATPWAAGTNEKLFF. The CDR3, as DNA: TGTGCCACCCCCTGGGCCGCGGGAACTAATGAAAAACTGTTTTTT.

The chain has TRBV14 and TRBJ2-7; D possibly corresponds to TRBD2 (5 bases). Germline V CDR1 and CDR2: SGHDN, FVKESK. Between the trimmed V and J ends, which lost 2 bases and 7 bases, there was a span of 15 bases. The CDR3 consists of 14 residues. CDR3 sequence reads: CASSQLGGPGEQYF. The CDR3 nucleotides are TGTGCCAGCAGCCAACTTGGAGGACCGGGGGAGCAGTACTTC.

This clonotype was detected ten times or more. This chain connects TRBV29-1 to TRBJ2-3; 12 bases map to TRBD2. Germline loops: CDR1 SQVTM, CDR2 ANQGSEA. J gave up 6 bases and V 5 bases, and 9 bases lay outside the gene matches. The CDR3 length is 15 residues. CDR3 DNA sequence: TGCAGCGTTACCCCTCCTAGCGGGGGGGATGATACGCAGTATTTT. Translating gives CSVTPPSGGDDTQYF.

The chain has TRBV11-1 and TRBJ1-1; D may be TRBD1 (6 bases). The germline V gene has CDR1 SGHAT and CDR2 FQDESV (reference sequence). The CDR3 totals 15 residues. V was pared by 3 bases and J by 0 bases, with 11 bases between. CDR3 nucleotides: TGTGCCAGCAGCTTCTCGACAGGACTGAACACTGAAGCTTTCTTT. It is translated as CASSFSTGLNTEAFF.

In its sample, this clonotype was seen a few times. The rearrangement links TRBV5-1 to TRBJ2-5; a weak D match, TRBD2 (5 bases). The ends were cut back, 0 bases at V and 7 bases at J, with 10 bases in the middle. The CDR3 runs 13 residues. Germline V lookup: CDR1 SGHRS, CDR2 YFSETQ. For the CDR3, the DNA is TGCGCCAGCAGCTTGGATCCCGGAGGGACCCAGTACTTC. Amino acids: CASSLDPGGTQYF. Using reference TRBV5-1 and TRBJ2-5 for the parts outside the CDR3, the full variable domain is KAGVTQTPRYLIKTRGQQVTLSCSPISGHRSVSWYQQTPGQGLQFLFEYFSETQRNKGNFPGRFSGRQFSNSRSEMNVSTLELGDSALYLCASSLDPGGTQYFGPGTRLLVL.

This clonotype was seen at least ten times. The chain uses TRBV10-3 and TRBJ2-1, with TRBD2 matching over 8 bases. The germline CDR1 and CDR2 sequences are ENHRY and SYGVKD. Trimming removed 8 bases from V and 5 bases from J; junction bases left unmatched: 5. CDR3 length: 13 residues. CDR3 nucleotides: TGTGCCATCGGAACTAGCGGAAACAATGAGCAGTTCTTC. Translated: CAIGTSGNNEQFF.

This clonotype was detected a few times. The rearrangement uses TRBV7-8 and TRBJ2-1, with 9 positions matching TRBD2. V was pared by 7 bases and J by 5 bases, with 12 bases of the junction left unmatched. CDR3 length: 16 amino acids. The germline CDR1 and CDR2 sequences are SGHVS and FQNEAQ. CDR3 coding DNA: TGTGCCAGCATCACGGGCCGGAGGACTAGCGACAATGAGCAGTTCTTC. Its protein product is CASITGRRTSDNEQFF.

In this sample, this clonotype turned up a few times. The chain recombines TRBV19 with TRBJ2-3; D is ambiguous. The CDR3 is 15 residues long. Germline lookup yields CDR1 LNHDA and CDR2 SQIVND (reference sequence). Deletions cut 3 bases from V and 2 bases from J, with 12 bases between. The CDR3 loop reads CASSILSRATDTQYF. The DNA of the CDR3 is TGTGCCAGTAGTATTTTGTCAAGGGCCACAGATACGCAGTATTTT.